The present T cell receptor beta chain was sequenced within a study of T cell responses to AZD1222 COVID-19 vaccine. J gave up 0 bases and V 2 bases, and 16 bases lay outside the gene matches. CDR3 size: 19 residues. CDR1 and CDR2 from the germline V gene are SGHDT and YYEEEE. Generated by immunoSEQ multiplex PCR, the TCRdb table keeps only in-frame clones and is missing some. This table has more than 95,000 clones, approximately 88% appearing once. Sequences were derived from peripheral blood, sampled on day 0 of AZD1222 vaccination. The receptor's source is an adult in good health. V is TRBV5-6 and J is TRBJ1-1; 7 nucleotides line up with TRBD1. DNA of the CDR3: TGTGCCAGCAGCTTACGTCGTCGGGACAGAGAATTAATGAACACTGAAGCTTTCTTT. It specifies CASSLRRRDRELMNTEAFF.